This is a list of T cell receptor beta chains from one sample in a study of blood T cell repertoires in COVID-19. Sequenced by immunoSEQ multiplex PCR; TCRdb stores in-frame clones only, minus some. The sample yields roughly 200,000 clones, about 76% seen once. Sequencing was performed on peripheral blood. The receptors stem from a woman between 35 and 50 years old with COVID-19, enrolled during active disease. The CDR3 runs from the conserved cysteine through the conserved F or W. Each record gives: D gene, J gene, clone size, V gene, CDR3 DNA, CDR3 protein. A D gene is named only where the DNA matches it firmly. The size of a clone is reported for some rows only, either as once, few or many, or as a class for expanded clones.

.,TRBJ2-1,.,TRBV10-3,TGTGCCATCAGTGAGTTCCGGGGGAGCCATGAGCAGTTCTTC,CAISEFRGSHEQFF
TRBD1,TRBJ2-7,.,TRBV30,TGTGCCTGGAGTCCTTCGAAAACAGGGGTTAGGTACGAGCAGTACTTC,CAWSPSKTGVRYEQYF
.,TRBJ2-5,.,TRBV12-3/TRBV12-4,TGTGCCAGCAGCTCGGGACTGCAAGAGACCCAGTACTTC,CASSSGLQETQYF
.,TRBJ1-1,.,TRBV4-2,TGTGCCAGCAGCCAAGGAGGGGAGGGTACTGAAGCTTTCTTT,CASSQGGEGTEAFF
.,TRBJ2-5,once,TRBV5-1,TGCGCCAGCAGCTTGGGGTCGGCGGTCCAAGAGACCCAGTACTTC,CASSLGSAVQETQYF
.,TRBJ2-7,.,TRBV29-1,TGCAGCGTTGACGGGGACGAGCAGTACTTC,CSVDGDEQYF
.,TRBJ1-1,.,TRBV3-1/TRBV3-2,TGTGCCAGCAGCCAAGACCAGGGGAACACTGAAGCTTTCTTT,CASSQDQGNTEAFF
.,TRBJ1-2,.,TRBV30,TGTGCCTCGATGGGCTTATCGAACTATGGCTACACCTTC,CASMGLSNYGYTF
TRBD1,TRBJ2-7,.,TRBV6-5,TGTGCCAGCAGCTTAACCCGGGACAGCTCCTACGAGCAGTACTTC,CASSLTRDSSYEQYF
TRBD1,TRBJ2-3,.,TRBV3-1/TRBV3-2,TGTGCCAGCAGCCAGGCTCAGACAGGGCCAGATACGCAGTATTTT,CASSQAQTGPDTQYF
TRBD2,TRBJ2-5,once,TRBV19,TGTGCCAGTAGTATCAATAGCGGGGGTTGGACCCAGTACTTC,CASSINSGGWTQYF
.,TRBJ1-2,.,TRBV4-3,TGCGCCAGCAGCCAAGATCCCCCAGGGGTCTATGGCTACACCTTC,CASSQDPPGVYGYTF
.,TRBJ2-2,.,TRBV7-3,TGTGCCAGCAGTCGGGAGAACACCGGGGAGCTGTTTTTT,CASSRENTGELFF
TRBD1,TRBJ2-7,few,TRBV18,TGTGCCAGCTCCTCACAGGGGGACGACGAGCAGTACTTC,CASSSQGDDEQYF
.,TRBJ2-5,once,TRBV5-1,TGCGCCAGCAGCCAGGGACTCGAGACGGAGACCCAGTACTTC,CASSQGLETETQYF
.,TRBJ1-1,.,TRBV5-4,TGTGCCAGCAGCTTGCGGGAAGGGGGGAACACTGAAGCTTTCTTT,CASSLREGGNTEAFF
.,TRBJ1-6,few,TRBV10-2,TGCGCCAGCACGGCGACACCTGATAATTCACCCCTCCACTTT,CASTATPDNSPLHF
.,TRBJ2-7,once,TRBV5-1,TGCGCCAGCAGCTTGGAGGGGGGGCTCGGGATCTACGAGCAGTACTTC,CASSLEGGLGIYEQYF